This T cell receptor beta chain is from a study of neurological immune-mediated disorders. The CDR3 runs to 20 residues. Germline V lookup: CDR1 SGDLS, CDR2 YYNGEE. Losses at the gene ends were 0 bases for V and 0 bases for J; bases not matched to a gene: 12. TCRdb reanalysed the 5' RACE reads using MiXCR and keeps one entry per CDR3 protein. The sample has approximately 48,000 distinct CDR3 sequences, under 3.5% seen once. This clonotype was observed at least ten times. This chain joins TRBV9 and TRBJ2-3; 11 bases line up with TRBD2. This TCR was sampled from a woman between 45 and 65 years old with multiple sclerosis. The sample was PBMCs. CDR3 residues: CASSVDSGTSGVGSTDTQYF. CDR3 sequence (DNA): TGTGCCAGCAGCGTAGATTCCGGGACTAGCGGCGTAGGAAGCACAGATACGCAGTATTTT.